Described below is a single T cell receptor beta chain sequence and its context. What it binds is not known. Patients had blood sampled at baseline and again on cycle 4 day 1 and cycle 7 day 1. The table came from immunoSEQ multiplex PCR; TCRdb's copy has only in-frame clones and leaves some out. The sample contains some 98,000 clones, around 87% of which appear only once. The CDR3 runs to 15 residues. Unmatched junction bases numbered 5, after V lost 3 bases and J lost 4 bases. The germline gives CDR1 SGDLS, CDR2 YYNGEE. The entry originates in a study of OX40 agonist ivuxolimab in advanced cancers. Findings and limits, study-wide: The mean number of expanded clones was higher in CD8+ T cells than in CD4+.

The sequence was obtained from an adult with an advanced solid tumor such as melanoma, head and neck, liver or kidney cancer. Sequencing was performed on CD4+ or CD8+ T cells sorted from blood, taken in a trial of the OX40 agonist ivuxolimab. The gene calls are TRBV9 and TRBJ1-2; 11 nucleotides match TRBD1. The CDR3 DNA sequence: TGTGCCAGCAGCGCCGGACAGGGGGCCAGCTATGGCTACACCTTC. Encoded protein: CASSAGQGASYGYTF.